These T cell receptor beta chains were read from a single sample in a study of human T cells and chemical hapten exposure. MiXCR, run by TCRdb on the RACE reads, gives a single entry per CDR3 protein. The table has 62,000 or so distinct CDR3 sequences, approximately 10% seen once; the top ten hold roughly 5.2%. The material was whole blood, obtained in connection with sensitization to the hapten diphenylcyclopropenone (DPC). The source of these receptors is a woman in her fifties or sixties with alopecia areata. Some clones in this sample may be carry-over from other donors' samples. Each CDR3 is given with its conserved first and last residue. Not every row has a clone size; where given, it reads once, few, many or a size class.

CDR3 length: 11
V gene: TRBV12-3/TRBV12-4
clone size: many
CDR3 protein: CASTAGTEAFF

CDR3 length: 16
V gene: TRBV7-2
clone size: few
CDR3 protein: CASSLGSDRANQPQHF

CDR3 length: 13
V gene: TRBV2
clone size: few
CDR3 protein: CASNPSGYNEQFF

CDR3 length: 15
V gene: TRBV30
clone size: many
CDR3 protein: CAWSSVSLHGNTIYF

CDR3 length: 11
V gene: TRBV10-3
clone size: -
CDR3 protein: CATRGSEKLFF

CDR3 length: 17
V gene: TRBV10-3
clone size: few
CDR3 protein: CAISGRGQAAGANVLTF

CDR3 length: 17
V gene: TRBV25-1
clone size: few
CDR3 protein: CASSDGSGRASANEQFF

CDR3 length: 15
V gene: TRBV11-1
clone size: -
CDR3 protein: CASSSLAGEDDTQYF

CDR3 length: 13
V gene: TRBV9
clone size: few
CDR3 protein: CASSVDGDYEQYF

CDR3 length: 16
V gene: TRBV7-2
clone size: many
CDR3 protein: CASSLPTSGERNTQYF

CDR3 length: 14
V gene: TRBV6-2/TRBV6-3
clone size: few
CDR3 protein: CASSYGQFGDTQYF

CDR3 length: 13
V gene: TRBV2
clone size: -
CDR3 protein: CASILDGTDTQYF

CDR3 length: 14
V gene: TRBV6-2/TRBV6-3
clone size: few
CDR3 protein: CASSPPGGRYEQYF

CDR3 length: 11
V gene: TRBV28
clone size: -
CDR3 protein: CASSLTGEQYF

CDR3 length: 12
V gene: TRBV28
clone size: -
CDR3 protein: CASSTTSYEQYF

CDR3 length: 18
V gene: TRBV5-1
clone size: -
CDR3 protein: CASSFFPGQGAKTGELFF

CDR3 length: 14
V gene: TRBV18
clone size: few
CDR3 protein: CASSPLGLSETQYF

CDR3 length: 14
V gene: TRBV27
clone size: many
CDR3 protein: CASSLSWGAETQYF

CDR3 length: 16
V gene: TRBV5-4
clone size: few
CDR3 protein: CASSLGSGGPSYEQYF

CDR3 length: 15
V gene: TRBV12-3/TRBV12-4
clone size: -
CDR3 protein: CASSPDGRLGNEQFF

CDR3 length: 14
V gene: TRBV4-3
clone size: -
CDR3 protein: CASSQIPGGNEAFF

CDR3 length: 15
V gene: TRBV20-1
clone size: few
CDR3 protein: CSARSLAGGQGTQYF

CDR3 length: 14
V gene: TRBV30
clone size: few
CDR3 protein: CAWRTSGSTGELFF

CDR3 length: 15
V gene: TRBV7-2
clone size: -
CDR3 protein: CASSLVAGPTDTQYF

CDR3 length: 18
V gene: TRBV5-3
clone size: few
CDR3 protein: CARSPGGGGTRSYNEQFF

CDR3 length: 15
V gene: TRBV7-6
clone size: few
CDR3 protein: CASSSQGTMGETQYF

CDR3 length: 14
V gene: TRBV7-9
clone size: -
CDR3 protein: CASSSDSYNQPQHF

CDR3 length: 15
V gene: TRBV20-1
clone size: few
CDR3 protein: CSATHSGGAGYGYTF

CDR3 length: 15
V gene: TRBV3-1
clone size: -
CDR3 protein: CASSQNDRGGNGYTF

CDR3 length: 16
V gene: TRBV12-3/TRBV12-4
clone size: many
CDR3 protein: CASSLWELTGVYEQYF

CDR3 length: 18
V gene: TRBV12-3/TRBV12-4
clone size: -
CDR3 protein: CASSLAGTGAYSNQPQHF